The 23 T cell receptor beta chains below come from one sample, sequenced in a study of vaccination and CD4 T cells after COVID-19. Once obtained from cultured CD4+ T cells, the DNA was sequenced using the Oncomine TCR Beta short-read assay. TCRdb recomputed calls from the PCR reads with MiXCR, one row per CDR3 protein. The sample consists of 20,000 to 30,000 distinct CDR3 sequences, roughly 60% of them appearing once. The treatment is: roughly 10-day PBMC culture with coronavirus spike peptide pools or control peptides (ViraFEST assay). No antigens are known for them. Sequenced sample: CD4+ T cells from blood, cultured in vitro. These receptors were obtained from a human donor who had recovered from COVID-19.

CDR3 sequence: CASSLALRTGLAANEQFF. CDR3 DNA: TGTGCCAGCAGCTTAGCCCTCCGGACGGGACTAGCGGCTAATGAGCAGTTCTTC. The V call is TRBV7-6, the J call TRBJ2-1, with 11 bases that match TRBD2. The ends lost 0 bases at V and 7 bases at J; junction bases unmatched: 11. This CDR3 region has 18 residues. Looked up from germline, CDR1 is SGHVS and CDR2 is FNYEAQ. Using reference TRBV7-6 and TRBJ2-1 for the parts outside the CDR3, the full variable domain is GAGVSQSPRYKVTKRGQDVALRCDPISGHVSLYWYRQALGQGPEFLTYFNYEAQQDKSGLPNDRFSAERPEGSISTLTIQRTEQRDSAMYRCASSLALRTGLAANEQFFGPGTRLTVL.

The CDR3 sequence: CASSPRSDQGPEAFF. The DNA of the CDR3 is TGCGCCAGCAGCCCGCGATCGGATCAGGGGCCTGAAGCTTTCTTT. The V and J genes are TRBV5-1 and TRBJ1-1; D is perhaps TRBD1 (6 bases). The germline CDR1 and CDR2 sequences are SGHRS and YFSETQ. The CDR3 covers 15 residues. Trimming pared 4 bases from V and 6 bases from J, leaving 19 bases between.

The chain is built from TRBV27 and TRBJ1-2, with D possibly TRBD1 on 5 matching bases. The CDR3 runs 12 residues. V was cut by 6 bases and J by 4 bases, with 9 bases left in between. The germline V gene has CDR1 MNHEY and CDR2 SMNVEV (reference sequence). The CDR3 DNA sequence: TGTGCCAGCAGCAGGGACCTCTATGGCTACACCTTC. Its protein is CASSRDLYGYTF.

This chain joins TRBV4-3 and TRBJ2-7, with D possibly called TRBD1 or TRBD2 (5 bases each). From germline, CDR1 is LGHNA and CDR2 YSLEER. V was cut by 5 bases and J by 5 bases, with 16 bases left in between. This CDR3 has 14 amino acids. The CDR3 DNA reads TGCGCCAGCAGCAAAGGGACGCGCAGGGACGAGCAGTACTTC. Protein product: CASSKGTRRDEQYF.

This clonotype was detected a few times. V usage is TRBV20-1 and J usage is TRBJ2-4; TRBD1 agrees at 7 bases. The CDR3 extends over 17 amino acids. CDR1 and CDR2 from the germline V gene are DFQATT and SNEGSKA (reference sequence). V shed 7 bases and J 6 bases; nucleotides not matched to a gene: 21. CDR3 loop: CSVLSRGGRAVPNIQYF. Written as DNA, the CDR3 is TGCAGTGTCCTTTCTCGAGGGGGCCGAGCGGTCCCAAACATTCAGTACTTC.

This sequence joins TRBV11-3 and TRBJ2-2; no definite D call. V gave up 1 base and J gave up 4 bases, with 10 bases separating them. CDR1 SGHNT and CDR2 YENEEA come from the germline V gene. CDR3 length: 15 residues. The CDR3 sequence: CASSLAVGSTGELFF. In DNA form, the CDR3 reads TGTGCCAGCAGCTTAGCAGTAGGAAGCACCGGGGAGCTGTTTTTT.

The chain carries TRBV20-1 and TRBJ2-7; D might be TRBD1 (6 bases). This CDR3 comprises 14 residues. Germline V lookup: CDR1 DFQATT, CDR2 SNEGSKA (reference sequence). This CDR3 is CSTHRATGTYEQYF. The DNA for the CDR3 is TGCAGCACCCACCGGGCCACAGGGACCTACGAGCAGTACTTC.

The chain employs TRBV6-1 and TRBJ1-6; D possibly corresponds to TRBD1 (6 bases). V shed 5 bases and J shed 0 bases, with 11 bases lying between them. The CDR3 contains 16 residues. Germline V gives CDR1 MNHNS, CDR2 SASEGT. DNA for the CDR3: TGTGCCAGCAGTAGCAGGGGAAGCTCCTATAATTCACCCCTCCACTTT. This sequence encodes CASSSRGSSYNSPLHF.

This clonotype was seen only a few times. This chain joins TRBV20-1 and TRBJ2-3, with 10 bases that match TRBD1. This CDR3 is 14 amino acids long. Germline-derived CDR1 and CDR2 are DFQATT and SNEGSKA (reference sequence). V was pared by 6 bases and J by 5 bases, with 8 bases of the junction left unmatched. CDR3 residues: CSAIDRGRGDTQYF. CDR3 DNA sequence: TGCAGTGCGATCGACAGGGGGCGGGGAGATACGCAGTATTTT.

This sequence joins TRBV7-9 and TRBJ2-5, with a possible D match to TRBD2 (5 bases). The CDR3 length is 13 residues. CDR1 and CDR2 (germline): SEHNR, FQNEAQ (reference sequence). Trimming pared 6 bases from V and 2 bases from J, leaving 10 bases between. As DNA, the CDR3 is TGTGCCAGCAGGCGGACGGGGCAAGAGACCCAGTACTTC. This gives the protein CASRRTGQETQYF.

The count of this clonotype is one. The rearrangement joins TRBV7-2 to TRBJ2-1, with TRBD1 matching 7 bases. V lost 1 base, J lost 7 bases, and 10 bases stayed unmatched. Germline values: CDR1 SGHTA, CDR2 FQGNSA. The CDR3 runs 16 residues. The CDR3 nucleotides are TGTGCCAGCAGCTTAGAGGGGGCGATCCCGGGTAATGAGCAGTTCTTC. It encodes CASSLEGAIPGNEQFF.

The chain joins TRBV2 to TRBJ1-1, with TRBD1 as a possible D gene (5 bases). Between the trimmed V and J ends, which lost 3 bases and 5 bases, there was a span of 10 bases. Germline CDR1 reads SNHLY; CDR2 reads FYNNEI. This CDR3 comprises 13 residues. This chain's CDR3 is CASSDRGWTEAFF. As DNA, the CDR3 is TGTGCCAGCAGTGATCGGGGGTGGACTGAAGCTTTCTTT.

The J gene is TRBJ1-3, the V gene TRBV5-1; no clear D gene. With 2 bases removed from V and 2 bases from J, the gap between germline ends came to 5 bases. The CDR3 has 13 amino acids. From germline, CDR1 is SGHRS and CDR2 YFSETQ. The CDR3 bases are TGCGCCAGCAGCTTCTCAGCTGGAAACACCATATATTTT. Encoded protein: CASSFSAGNTIYF.

This clonotype occurred a few times. This chain uses TRBV7-2 with TRBJ1-5; possibly TRBD1 for D (6 bases). Germline V CDR1 and CDR2: SGHTA, FQGNSA. Trimming took off 1 base at V and 7 bases at J, with 14 bases between the two ends. The CDR3 runs to 15 residues. The CDR3, as DNA: TGTGCCAGCAGCTTAGGGATTACAGGGATGCAGCCCCAGCATTTT. Its translation: CASSLGITGMQPQHF. The whole variable domain, remainder taken from reference TRBV7-2 and TRBJ1-5, is GAGVSQSPSNKVTEKGKDVELRCDPISGHTALYWYRQSLGQGLEFLIYFQGNSAPDKSGLPSDRFSAERTGGSVSTLTIQRTQQEDSAVYLCASSLGITGMQPQHFGDGTRLSIL.

This sequence joins TRBV7-2 and TRBJ2-1; either TRBD1 or TRBD2 may supply D (7 bases each). Germline V gene data show CDR1 as SGHTA and CDR2 as FQGNSA. V lost 7 bases and J 7 bases, leaving 17 bases between the germline ends. CDR3 size: 14 residues. CDR3 in amino acids: CASTRGGGVNEQFF. The CDR3 region has the DNA TGTGCCAGCACCCGGGGAGGGGGCGTAAATGAGCAGTTCTTC.

The V and J genes are TRBV27 and TRBJ1-5; 7 bases align to TRBD1. The germline CDR1 and CDR2 sequences are MNHEY and SMNVEV (reference sequence). V shed 4 bases and J 0 bases; nucleotides not matched to a gene: 3. This CDR3 is built from 15 residues. CDR3: CASSSTGTSNQPQHF. CDR3 DNA: TGTGCCAGCAGTTCGACAGGGACTAGCAATCAGCCCCAGCATTTT.

The V and J genes are TRBV27 and TRBJ2-2; D is unclear. CDR1 is MNHEY and CDR2 is SMNVEV in the germline V gene (reference sequence). V was clipped by 5 bases and J by 6 bases, with 16 bases between them. The CDR3 has 15 residues. The CDR3, as DNA: TGTGCCAGCAGTACCCCCTCAGCAGGATCCGGGGAGCTGTTTTTT. This gives the protein CASSTPSAGSGELFF.

In this sample, this clonotype turned up a few times. This chain connects TRBV19 to TRBJ2-5; 11 nucleotides line up with TRBD1. J was trimmed by 3 bases and V by 9 bases; bases with no gene match: 9. In germline, CDR1 is LNHDA, CDR2 SQIVND (reference sequence). The CDR3 contains 15 residues. The CDR3 DNA sequence: TGTGCCAGCCATGGACAGGGGGCAGGAGAAGAGACCCAGTACTTC. It specifies CASHGQGAGEETQYF.

The table lists this clonotype with a few counts. V is TRBV7-3 and J is TRBJ1-1, with a weak D call TRBD1 (5 bases). The CDR3 spans 15 residues. Per germline, CDR1 SGHTA and CDR2 FQGTGA. V was shortened by 0 bases and J by 4 bases, with 12 bases between the two germline ends. CDR3 region: CASSLTLQGGTEAFF. For the CDR3, the DNA is TGTGCCAGCAGCTTAACCCTCCAGGGAGGCACTGAAGCTTTCTTT.

The genes are TRBV6-1 and TRBJ2-3; D is tentatively TRBD1 or TRBD2 (5 bases each). This CDR3 contains 13 residues. Trimming left V 8 bases short and J 6 bases short, with 15 bases between. Per the germline V gene, CDR1 is MNHNS and CDR2 is SASEGT. As DNA, the CDR3 is TGTGCCAGCGGGACGGGATGGGGGGATACGCAGTATTTT. It specifies CASGTGWGDTQYF.

This clonotype was counted once. The chain carries TRBV4-1 and TRBJ1-2, with D possibly matching TRBD1 (5 bases). CDR1 and CDR2 (germline): MGHRA, YSYEKL. Deletions cut 1 base from V and 4 bases from J, with 16 bases between. The CDR3 is 16 residues long. The CDR3 spells CASSQVDSLLLYGYTF. In DNA form, the CDR3 reads TGCGCCAGCAGCCAAGTCGACAGCCTCCTCCTCTATGGCTACACCTTC.

This clonotype was seen a few times. J is TRBJ1-1 and V is TRBV6-2 or TRBV6-3; 10 nucleotides match TRBD1. The CDR3 loop spans 18 amino acids. Germline loops: CDR1 MNHEY, CDR2 SVGEGT. Trimming removed 1 base from V and 7 bases from J; junction bases left unmatched: 15. This CDR3 is CASSYYGGRQGATIEAFF. CDR3 nucleotides: TGTGCCAGCAGTTACTACGGGGGCAGACAGGGGGCGACCATTGAAGCTTTCTTT.

A few counts support this clonotype. The genes are TRBV20-1 and TRBJ1-2; D is unresolved. Trimming removed 3 bases at V and 8 bases at J, with 22 bases between. The CDR3 length is 15 residues. Per the germline V gene, CDR1 is DFQATT and CDR2 is SNEGSKA (reference sequence). The CDR3 DNA is TGCAGTGCTAGTACGGGAGGTCAAAGGGATCGGGGCTACACCTTC. It specifies CSASTGGQRDRGYTF.